This paragraph reports one T cell receptor (beta chain). This entry comes from a study of blood T cell repertoires in COVID-19. At the level of the study: Italy, Spain and the United States were the sources of the convalescent and acute COVID-19 samples. PBMCs, B-cell-depleted T cells, or T cells were the source of the cDNA or gDNA that made up the material.

V shed 0 bases and J shed 7 bases, with 16 bases lying between them. Germline V lookup: CDR1 LGHDT, CDR2 YNNKEL (reference sequence). The CDR3 runs 15 residues. Under the authors' procedure: Estimation of nucleated cell counts was performed using reference gene primer amplification. Clones were read by immunoSEQ multiplex PCR, and TCRdb kept only the in-frame ones, dropping some. That table furnishes V, J and clone size, whereas the DNA furnished D and trimming. This table holds under 200,000 clones, around 79% found once. Recruited during active infection, patients (from Seattle) were subsequently followed longitudinally.

The material sequenced was peripheral blood. This TCR was sampled from a woman aged 40-49 years with COVID-19, enrolled during active disease. This chain uses TRBV3-1 (or the pseudogene TRBV3-2) with TRBJ2-7; tentatively, D is TRBD2 (5 bases). The CDR3 loop is CASSQDSALPKEQYF. The CDR3 bases are TGTGCCAGCAGCCAAGATAGCGCACTCCCTAAAGAGCAGTACTTC.